This T cell receptor beta chain appears in the sequencing data of a study of control samples from healthy donors and cancer patients. Assay used: immunoSEQ multiplex PCR; TCRdb lists only in-frame clones, some missing. The sample lists about 15,000 clones, approximately 75% occurring once. V was pared by 5 bases and J by 6 bases, with 19 bases between. The CDR3 totals 16 residues. Looked up from germline, CDR1 is SGHVS and CDR2 is FNYEAQ. The chain has TRBV7-6 and TRBJ2-2; weak D call: TRBD1 (5 bases). The source is a female donor with lung cancer. Sample: formalin-fixed, paraffin-embedded tissue. CDR3 protein: CASSLQQQVTPGELFF. As DNA, the CDR3 is TGTGCCAGCAGCCTACAACAACAGGTTACCCCCGGGGAGCTGTTTTTT.